A selection of T cell receptor beta chains follows, all from one sample in a study of blood T cell repertoires in COVID-19. Repertoires were generated with immunoSEQ multiplex PCR, while TCRdb's copy carries only in-frame clones and drops some. In the table there are over 200,000 clones, roughly four fifths of which are singletons. The source material was peripheral blood. All receptors come from a woman in her thirties or forties with active or convalescent COVID-19. CDR3s include the opening cysteine and the closing phenylalanine or tryptophan. The order of the fields is J gene, D gene, clone size, V gene, CDR3 protein, CDR3 DNA. D genes are given only for firm matches. Size is stated for part of the rows, as once, few or many counts, or as a class when the clone is expanded.

j_gene: TRBJ2-3; d_gene: TRBD1; abundance: once; v_gene: TRBV5-4; CDR3aa: CASSFETGGFTDTQYF; CDR3nt: TGTGCCAGCAGCTTCGAGACAGGGGGGTTCACAGATACGCAGTATTTT
j_gene: TRBJ2-3; d_gene: TRBD1; abundance: -; v_gene: TRBV5-1; CDR3aa: CASSLMGQGVSDTQYF; CDR3nt: TGCGCCAGCAGCTTGATGGGACAGGGAGTCTCGGATACGCAGTATTTT
j_gene: TRBJ2-1; d_gene: TRBD2; abundance: -; v_gene: TRBV18; CDR3aa: CASSPTSGISSYNEQFF; CDR3nt: TGTGCCAGCTCACCAACTAGCGGGATATCCTCCTACAATGAGCAGTTCTTC
j_gene: TRBJ1-4; d_gene: -; abundance: -; v_gene: TRBV5-1; CDR3aa: CASRPQGGGEEKLFF; CDR3nt: TGCGCCAGCAGACCGCAGGGAGGAGGAGAAGAAAAACTGTTTTTT
j_gene: TRBJ2-1; d_gene: -; abundance: -; v_gene: TRBV29-1; CDR3aa: CSVERGFMGNEQFF; CDR3nt: TGCAGCGTTGAACGAGGGTTCATGGGAAATGAGCAGTTCTTC
j_gene: TRBJ2-5; d_gene: -; abundance: -; v_gene: TRBV5-1; CDR3aa: CASSFLGGETQYF; CDR3nt: TGCGCCAGCAGCTTTTTAGGGGGAGAGACCCAGTACTTC
j_gene: TRBJ1-5; d_gene: -; abundance: -; v_gene: TRBV29-1; CDR3aa: CSVGGLNQPQHF; CDR3nt: TGCAGCGTTGGGGGGCTGAATCAGCCCCAGCATTTT
j_gene: TRBJ2-3; d_gene: TRBD2; abundance: -; v_gene: TRBV7-9; CDR3aa: CASSLLAGDTQYF; CDR3nt: TGTGCCAGCAGTTTACTAGCGGGAGACACGCAGTATTTT
j_gene: TRBJ2-1; d_gene: -; abundance: -; v_gene: TRBV24-1; CDR3aa: CATSEGQGLNEQFF; CDR3nt: TGTGCCACCAGTGAGGGGCAGGGTTTGAATGAGCAGTTCTTC
j_gene: TRBJ1-4; d_gene: TRBD1; abundance: -; v_gene: TRBV6-5; CDR3aa: CASSLRQGGEKLFF; CDR3nt: TGTGCCAGCAGCCTCAGACAGGGTGGAGAAAAACTGTTTTTT
j_gene: TRBJ1-2; d_gene: TRBD1; abundance: -; v_gene: TRBV25-1; CDR3aa: CASSPTGDYGYTF; CDR3nt: TGTGCCAGCAGCCCGACAGGGGACTATGGCTACACCTTC
j_gene: TRBJ1-5; d_gene: -; abundance: -; v_gene: TRBV7-9; CDR3aa: CASSLDREGNQPQHF; CDR3nt: TGTGCCAGCAGCTTAGACAGGGAAGGCAATCAGCCCCAGCATTTT
j_gene: TRBJ2-6; d_gene: -; abundance: few; v_gene: TRBV19; CDR3aa: CASGQARGSSGANVLTF; CDR3nt: TGTGCCAGTGGGCAGGCCAGGGGAAGCTCTGGGGCCAACGTCCTGACTTTC
j_gene: TRBJ2-5; d_gene: TRBD1; abundance: -; v_gene: TRBV4-1; CDR3aa: CASSQEGGQKETQYF; CDR3nt: TGCGCCAGCAGCCAAGAAGGGGGACAGAAAGAGACCCAGTACTTC
j_gene: TRBJ2-1; d_gene: TRBD1; abundance: -; v_gene: TRBV7-7; CDR3aa: CASSSFRTGHYNEQFF; CDR3nt: TGTGCTAGCAGCTCCTTTAGGACAGGGCACTACAATGAGCAGTTCTTC
j_gene: TRBJ2-3; d_gene: TRBD2; abundance: -; v_gene: TRBV25-1; CDR3aa: CASSISGRRTDTQYF; CDR3nt: TGTGCCAGCAGTATTAGCGGGAGGCGGACAGATACGCAGTATTTT
j_gene: TRBJ2-1; d_gene: TRBD2; abundance: -; v_gene: TRBV7-9; CDR3aa: CASSDSGRGSEQFF; CDR3nt: TGTGCCAGCAGCGATAGCGGGAGGGGTTCTGAGCAGTTCTTC
j_gene: TRBJ1-1; d_gene: -; abundance: -; v_gene: TRBV10-1; CDR3aa: CASSATGGTTEAFF; CDR3nt: TGCGCCAGCAGTGCTACAGGCGGGACCACTGAAGCTTTCTTT
j_gene: TRBJ1-2; d_gene: -; abundance: -; v_gene: TRBV6-2/TRBV6-3; CDR3aa: CASSLGVVAGGYTF; CDR3nt: TGTGCCAGCAGCCTCGGGGTGGTCGCCGGCGGCTACACCTTC
j_gene: TRBJ2-5; d_gene: -; abundance: -; v_gene: TRBV7-8; CDR3aa: CASSLPVETQYF; CDR3nt: TGTGCCAGCAGTCTCCCGGTAGAGACCCAGTACTTC
j_gene: TRBJ2-7; d_gene: -; abundance: -; v_gene: TRBV2; CDR3aa: CASSRDNKYEQYF; CDR3nt: TGTGCCAGCAGTCGAGACAACAAGTACGAGCAGTACTTC
j_gene: TRBJ1-4; d_gene: -; abundance: -; v_gene: TRBV2; CDR3aa: CASTNSGVKDEKLFF; CDR3nt: TGTGCCAGCACCAACTCAGGGGTGAAGGATGAAAAACTGTTTTTT
j_gene: TRBJ1-5; d_gene: TRBD1; abundance: -; v_gene: TRBV5-1; CDR3aa: CASSPGTGGFSNQPQHF; CDR3nt: TGCGCCAGCAGCCCCGGGACAGGGGGCTTTAGCAATCAGCCCCAGCATTTT
j_gene: TRBJ2-3; d_gene: TRBD2; abundance: -; v_gene: TRBV13; CDR3aa: CASSSGTSGGLGRDTQYF; CDR3nt: TGTGCCAGCAGCTCCGGGACTAGCGGGGGGCTGGGCCGGGATACGCAGTATTTT
j_gene: TRBJ1-4; d_gene: -; abundance: -; v_gene: TRBV5-1; CDR3aa: CASSLSGAPNEKLFF; CDR3nt: TGCGCCAGCAGCTTAAGCGGGGCGCCTAATGAAAAACTGTTTTTT
j_gene: TRBJ2-7; d_gene: TRBD1; abundance: -; v_gene: TRBV28; CDR3aa: CASSPAGQGAYEQYF; CDR3nt: TGTGCCAGCAGTCCCGCGGGACAGGGGGCTTACGAGCAGTACTTC
j_gene: TRBJ1-2; d_gene: TRBD1; abundance: -; v_gene: TRBV24-1; CDR3aa: CATSERTGYGYTF; CDR3nt: TGTGCCACCAGTGAAAGGACAGGGTATGGCTACACCTTC
j_gene: TRBJ1-3; d_gene: -; abundance: -; v_gene: TRBV6-1; CDR3aa: CASSELDRRGNTIYF; CDR3nt: TGTGCCAGCAGTGAATTAGACAGGAGGGGAAACACCATATATTTT
j_gene: TRBJ1-5; d_gene: -; abundance: -; v_gene: TRBV10-3; CDR3aa: CAISPGGRPSNQPQHF; CDR3nt: TGTGCCATCAGTCCGGGAGGCAGACCTAGCAATCAGCCCCAGCATTTT
j_gene: TRBJ1-1; d_gene: -; abundance: once; v_gene: TRBV23-1; CDR3aa: CASTPRARRVRNTEAFF; CDR3nt: TGCGCCAGCACCCCAAGGGCTCGGAGGGTTCGAAACACTGAAGCTTTCTTT
j_gene: TRBJ1-4; d_gene: -; abundance: -; v_gene: TRBV18; CDR3aa: CASSPPGVVGEKLFF; CDR3nt: TGTGCCAGCTCACCGCCGGGGGTTGTTGGTGAAAAACTGTTTTTT
j_gene: TRBJ1-5; d_gene: -; abundance: -; v_gene: TRBV25-1; CDR3aa: CASSGEGPPAGQPQHF; CDR3nt: TGTGCCAGCAGTGGGGAGGGACCACCCGCGGGTCAGCCCCAGCATTTT
j_gene: TRBJ1-1; d_gene: -; abundance: -; v_gene: TRBV7-2; CDR3aa: CASSRGGYDTEAFF; CDR3nt: TGTGCCAGCAGCCGGGGGGGTTATGACACTGAAGCTTTCTTT